The 30 T cell receptor beta chains in this list originate from one sample, sequenced in a study of T cell responses to AZD1222 COVID-19 vaccine. This table comes from immunoSEQ multiplex PCR, and its TCRdb copy is limited to in-frame clones, with some not included. Found here are some 150,000 clones, 88% of them singletons; the top ten hold about 15%. The material sequenced was peripheral blood, taken on day 0 of AZD1222 vaccination. Receptors originate from an adult in good health.

The rearrangement links TRBV11-2 to TRBJ1-1, with TRBD1 identical over 8 bases. J lost 0 bases, V lost 5 bases, and 5 bases had no gene match. This CDR3 has 15 amino acids. Per germline, CDR1 SGHAT and CDR2 FQNNGV. The CDR3: CASSPPTGVNTEAFF. The CDR3 region has the DNA TGTGCCAGCAGCCCGCCGACAGGGGTGAACACTGAAGCTTTCTTT.

The chain joins TRBV10-3 to TRBJ1-5; D perhaps matches TRBD1 (5 bases). CDR3 length equals 13 residues. V dropped 6 bases and J dropped 4 bases, with 10 bases sitting between them. Germline values: CDR1 ENHRY, CDR2 SYGVKD. This CDR3 reads CAIRGTVNQPQHF. The CDR3, as DNA: TGTGCCATCAGGGGGACTGTAAATCAGCCCCAGCATTTT.

This sequence joins TRBV7-2 and TRBJ2-5; a possible D gene is TRBD1 (5 bases). CDR3 length: 14 amino acids. The germline CDR1 and CDR2 sequences are SGHTA and FQGNSA. Trimming stripped 2 bases from V and 5 bases from J, with 12 bases between. CDR3 loop: CASSLIQGLETQYF. In nucleotides, the CDR3 is TGTGCCAGCAGCTTAATTCAGGGCTTGGAGACCCAGTACTTC.

This clone was seen once. The rearrangement joins TRBV4-2 to TRBJ2-7, with D unresolved. CDR3 length: 15 residues. Looked up from germline, CDR1 is LGHNA and CDR2 is YNFKEQ. Between the trimmed V and J ends, which lost 0 bases and 0 bases, there was a span of 9 bases. This chain's CDR3 is CASSQDYGSSYEQYF. CDR3 sequence (DNA): TGTGCCAGCAGCCAAGATTACGGAAGCTCCTACGAGCAGTACTTC.

CDR3 sequence reads: CAIGTGDASPLHF. CDR3 sequence (DNA): TGTGCCATCGGGACAGGGGACGCTTCACCCCTCCACTTT. The J gene is TRBJ1-6, the V gene TRBV28; 10 bases are shared with TRBD1. Germline V lookup: CDR1 MDHEN, CDR2 SYDVKM. With 10 bases clipped from V and 9 bases from J, the junction kept 6 bases outside the gene matches. The CDR3 has 13 amino acids.

A word on this clone: This CDR3 is also generated by other DNA sequences in the sample. The chain carries TRBV7-2 and TRBJ1-1; no firm D call. The CDR3 covers 13 residues. Trimming took 2 bases from V and 3 from J, leaving 7 bases between them. Germline loops: CDR1 SGHTA, CDR2 FQGNSA. This CDR3 is CASSLMGDTEAFF. As DNA, the CDR3 is TGTGCCAGCAGCTTAATGGGAGACACTGAAGCTTTCTTT.

This chain joins TRBV19 and TRBJ2-3; the match to TRBD1 covers 8 bases. CDR1 and CDR2 (germline): LNHDA, SQIVND (reference sequence). V was pared by 5 bases and J by 2 bases, with 12 bases of the junction left unmatched. This CDR3 has 17 amino acids. The chain's CDR3 is CASSPWTGTGYTDTQYF. In DNA, the CDR3 is TGTGCCAGTAGTCCGTGGACCGGGACAGGCTACACAGATACGCAGTATTTT.

This sequence joins TRBV11-2 and TRBJ2-7; D gene uncertain. Per the germline V gene, CDR1 is SGHAT and CDR2 is FQNNGV. The CDR3 contains 13 residues. V lost 3 bases, J lost 4 bases, and 10 bases lay in between. DNA for the CDR3: TGTGCCAGCAGCTTCGAAAGGGTATACGAGCAGTACTTC. Its protein is CASSFERVYEQYF.

This chain joins TRBV24-1 and TRBJ2-2, with D uncertain. V was shortened by 3 bases and J by 4 bases, with 5 bases between the two germline ends. Germline V CDR1 and CDR2: KGHDR, SFDVKD. The CDR3 extends over 13 amino acids. Here the CDR3 reads CATSDKVTGELFF. The CDR3 DNA is TGTGCCACCAGTGATAAGGTCACCGGGGAGCTGTTTTTT.

In DNA, the CDR3 is TGTGCCATCAGTGAGCCGGGACTAGGTTCAGATACGCAGTATTTT. It specifies CAISEPGLGSDTQYF. The genes are TRBV10-3 and TRBJ2-3; 8 positions match TRBD2. Germline CDR1 reads ENHRY; CDR2 reads SYGVKD. Trimming removed 2 bases from V and 4 bases from J; junction bases left unmatched: 5. The CDR3 extends over 15 amino acids.

The chain links TRBV10-3 to TRBJ2-7, with TRBD1 matching over 9 bases. The CDR3 loop spans 12 amino acids. V trimming: 10 bases; J trimming: 5 bases; junction bases outside the gene matches: 6. Germline CDR1 is ENHRY and CDR2 is SYGVKD. The DNA of the CDR3 is TGTGCCACAGGACAGGGGCTCAACGAGCAGTACTTC. Its translation is CATGQGLNEQYF.

The chain links TRBV5-6 to TRBJ1-1; D is ambiguous. Trimming took 3 bases from V and 4 from J, leaving 13 bases between them. In germline, CDR1 is SGHDT, CDR2 YYEEEE. The CDR3 spans 14 residues. The DNA for the CDR3 is TGTGCCAGCAGCTCCCGGTACAAGGGCACTGAAGCTTTCTTT. Translation: CASSSRYKGTEAFF.

The chain links TRBV27 to TRBJ2-7; D is possibly TRBD1 (5 bases). The CDR3 extends over 11 amino acids. Per the germline V gene, CDR1 is MNHEY and CDR2 is SMNVEV (reference sequence). V gave up 5 bases and J gave up 7 bases, with 9 bases separating them. Here the CDR3 reads CASSDWTEQYF. For the CDR3, the DNA is TGTGCCAGCAGTGACTGGACAGAGCAGTACTTC.

This chain's CDR3 is CASRPQGLSGDEQFF. In DNA, the CDR3 is TGTGCCAGCAGGCCCCAGGGACTAAGCGGCGATGAGCAGTTCTTC. The V call is TRBV2, the J call TRBJ2-1; 7 nucleotides agree with TRBD2. J lost 8 bases, V lost 6 bases, and 13 bases had no gene match. Germline V lookup: CDR1 SNHLY, CDR2 FYNNEI. This CDR3 has 15 residues.

This sequence joins TRBV27 and TRBJ1-2; D not resolved. Germline CDR1 MNHEY, CDR2 SMNVEV (reference sequence). The CDR3 is 16 amino acids. V was pared by 0 bases and J by 6 bases, with 17 bases between. CDR3: CASSLSWSAAPHGYTF. CDR3 coding DNA: TGTGCCAGCAGTTTATCCTGGTCGGCGGCCCCTCATGGCTACACCTTC.

The chain combines TRBV9 with TRBJ1-1, with D unclear. The CDR3 extends over 15 amino acids. From germline, CDR1 is SGDLS and CDR2 YYNGEE. The V end lost 2 bases, the J end lost 1 base, and 12 bases lay between the germline ends. The CDR3 spells CASSVQERPNTEAFF. CDR3 nucleotides: TGTGCCAGCAGCGTCCAGGAACGCCCGAACACTGAAGCTTTCTTT.

This clone turned up a few times. The J gene is TRBJ2-4, the V gene TRBV3-1 (or the pseudogene TRBV3-2), with TRBD2 matching 7 bases. The CDR3 length is 15 residues. CDR1 LGHDT and CDR2 YNNKEL come from the germline V gene (reference sequence). The V and J ends lost 1 base and 16 bases, in that order; junction bases with no gene match: 16. DNA for the CDR3: TGTGCCAGCAGCCAAGGTGCCGTAGGCCTGGGGGGGGAATACTTC. It encodes CASSQGAVGLGGEYF.

This clone was detected only a few times. V gene TRBV2 combines with J gene TRBJ1-5; D perhaps matches TRBD1 (5 bases). The CDR3 is 14 amino acids. V was cut by 0 bases and J by 7 bases, with 10 bases left in between. CDR1 and CDR2 from the germline V gene are SNHLY and FYNNEI. The CDR3 nucleotides read TGTGCCAGCAGTGAAGCGCCAGGGCAGCAGCCCCAGCATTTT. It yields the protein CASSEAPGQQPQHF.

V usage is TRBV27 and J usage is TRBJ2-2; 7 nucleotides match TRBD1. The CDR3 sequence is 14 residues long. The junction had 4 bases not matched to a gene; V was cut back by 4 bases and J by 5 bases. CDR1 MNHEY and CDR2 SMNVEV come from the germline V gene (reference sequence). The CDR3 loop reads CASSSGQWTGELFF. The CDR3 DNA is TGTGCCAGCAGTTCGGGACAGTGGACCGGGGAGCTGTTTTTT.

The CDR3 protein is CASSDDGPLHF. The CDR3 bases are TGTGCCAGCAGCGACGACGGGCCCCTCCACTTT. J is TRBJ1-6 and V is TRBV7-3; D not certain. V was cut by 5 bases and J by 13 bases, with 9 bases left in between. CDR1 SGHTA and CDR2 FQGTGA come from the germline V gene. The CDR3 consists of 11 residues.

The chain links TRBV21-1 to TRBJ2-5; TRBD2 was called by the table and not checked on the DNA. TRBV21-1 is a pseudogene locus. CDR3 length equals 12 residues. The DNA for the CDR3 is TGTGCCAGCCGGGGGTTGGGTGAGACCCAGTACTTC. This codes for CASRGLGETQYF.

The chain uses TRBV2 and TRBJ1-6; TRBD1 matches at 9 bases. V shed 9 bases, J shed 9 bases, and the junction held 12 bases outside the gene matches. In germline, CDR1 is SNHLY, CDR2 FYNNEI. The CDR3 covers 15 residues. The CDR3 DNA reads as TGTGCCAGTCGGTTCGTGGGGACAGGGCCTTCACCCCTCCACTTT. Encoded protein: CASRFVGTGPSPLHF.

V and J are TRBV19 and TRBJ2-7; the D gene is possibly TRBD1 (6 bases). The V end was cut by 4 bases, the J end by 5 bases, with 9 bases between. Germline V gene sequence: CDR1 LNHDA, CDR2 SQIVND (reference sequence). The CDR3 covers 12 residues. CDR3 coding DNA: TGTGCCAGTAGTACACAGGGAGACGAGCAGTACTTC. This translates into CASSTQGDEQYF.

The chain employs TRBV7-2 and TRBJ2-5; the match to TRBD2 covers 9 bases. In germline, CDR1 is SGHTA, CDR2 FQGNSA. The length of the CDR3 is 15 residues. With 1 base clipped from V and 5 bases from J, the junction kept 5 bases outside the gene matches. The DNA of the CDR3 is TGTGCCAGCAGCTTAGAAGCGGGGGGAGGGGAGACCCAGTACTTC. Its protein product is CASSLEAGGGETQYF.

This chain joins TRBV20-1 and TRBJ2-7; D might be TRBD2 (6 bases). The CDR3 covers 11 residues. Germline loops: CDR1 DFQATT, CDR2 SNEGSKA (reference sequence). V lost 6 bases and J 1 base, leaving 7 bases between the germline ends. The DNA for the CDR3 is TGCAGTGCGGAGGGGTCCTACGAGCAGTACTTC. Protein product: CSAEGSYEQYF.

The V and J genes are TRBV9 and TRBJ2-2, with no clear D. V was shortened by 0 bases and J by 3 bases, with 6 bases between the two germline ends. The CDR3 runs to 14 residues. Per the germline V gene, CDR1 is SGDLS and CDR2 is YYNGEE. DNA for the CDR3: TGTGCCAGCAGCGTAGGGGATTACACCGGGGAGCTGTTTTTT. It codes for CASSVGDYTGELFF.

The chain joins TRBV12-3 or TRBV12-4 to TRBJ1-5, with D unresolved. V was shortened by 11 bases and J by 3 bases, with 11 bases between the two germline ends. This CDR3 is 12 amino acids long. CDR3 in amino acids: CAGASNNQPQHF. The DNA for the CDR3 is TGTGCCGGAGCCTCGAACAATCAGCCCCAGCATTTT.

The chain is built from TRBV4-3 and TRBJ2-7; D gene ambiguous. Trimming took 0 bases from V and 0 from J, leaving 12 bases between them. Germline V CDR1 and CDR2: LGHNA, YSLEER. The CDR3 consists of 16 residues. CDR3 residues: CASSQEWGRLSYEQYF. For the CDR3, the DNA is TGCGCCAGCAGCCAAGAATGGGGTCGACTCTCCTACGAGCAGTACTTC.

J is TRBJ2-5 and V is TRBV7-2; D may correspond to TRBD1 or TRBD2 (7 bases each). The CDR3 sequence is 14 residues long. The V and J ends lost 7 bases and 5 bases respectively, with 17 bases between them. Germline lookup yields CDR1 SGHTA and CDR2 FQGNSA. In DNA form, the CDR3 reads TGTGCCAGCACCCAGGGGGGGGCGGGGGAGACCCAGTACTTC. This sequence encodes CASTQGGAGETQYF.

V is TRBV6-2 or TRBV6-3 and J is TRBJ1-4; no definite D call. The CDR3 contains 15 residues. Germline V CDR1 and CDR2: MNHEY, SVGEGT. Trimming removed 4 bases from V and 4 bases from J, with 13 bases in between. As DNA, the CDR3 is TGTGCCAGCAGTTCCCTCGGCAGGCTTAATGAAAAACTGTTTTTT. Translating it yields CASSSLGRLNEKLFF.